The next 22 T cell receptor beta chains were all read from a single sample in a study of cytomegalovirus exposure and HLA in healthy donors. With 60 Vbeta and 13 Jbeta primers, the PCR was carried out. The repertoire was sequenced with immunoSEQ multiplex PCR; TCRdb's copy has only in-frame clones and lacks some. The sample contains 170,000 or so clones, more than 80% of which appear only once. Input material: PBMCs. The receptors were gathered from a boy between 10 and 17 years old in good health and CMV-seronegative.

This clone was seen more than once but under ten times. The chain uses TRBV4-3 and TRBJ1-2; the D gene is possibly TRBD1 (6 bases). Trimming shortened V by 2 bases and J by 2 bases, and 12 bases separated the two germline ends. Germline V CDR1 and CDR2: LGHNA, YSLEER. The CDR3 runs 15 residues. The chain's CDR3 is CASSQRGTGNYGYTF. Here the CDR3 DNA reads TGCGCCAGCAGCCAAAGGGGGACGGGGAACTATGGCTACACCTTC.

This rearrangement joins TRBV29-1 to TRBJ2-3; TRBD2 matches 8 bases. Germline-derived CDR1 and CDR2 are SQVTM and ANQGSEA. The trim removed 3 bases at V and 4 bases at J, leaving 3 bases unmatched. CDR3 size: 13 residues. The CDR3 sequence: CSVDLTSADTQYF. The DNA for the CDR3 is TGCAGCGTTGACCTGACTAGCGCAGATACGCAGTATTTT.

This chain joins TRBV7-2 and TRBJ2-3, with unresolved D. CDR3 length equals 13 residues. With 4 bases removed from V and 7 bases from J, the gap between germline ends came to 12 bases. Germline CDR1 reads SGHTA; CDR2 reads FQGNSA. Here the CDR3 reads CASSSSLPHTQYF. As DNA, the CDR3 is TGTGCCAGCAGCTCCTCCCTCCCCCATACGCAGTATTTT.

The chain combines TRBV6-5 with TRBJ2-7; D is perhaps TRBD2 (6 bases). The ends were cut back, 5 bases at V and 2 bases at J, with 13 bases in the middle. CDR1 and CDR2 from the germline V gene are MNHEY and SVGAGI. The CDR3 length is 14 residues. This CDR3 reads CASSVGWRAYEQYF. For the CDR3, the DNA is TGTGCCAGCAGTGTAGGTTGGAGGGCCTACGAGCAGTACTTC.

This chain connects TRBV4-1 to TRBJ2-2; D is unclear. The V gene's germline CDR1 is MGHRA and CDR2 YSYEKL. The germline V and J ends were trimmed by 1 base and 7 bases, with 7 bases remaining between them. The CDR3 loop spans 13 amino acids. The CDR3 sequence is CASSQVVDGELFF. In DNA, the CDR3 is TGCGCCAGCAGCCAAGTAGTAGACGGGGAGCTGTTTTTT.

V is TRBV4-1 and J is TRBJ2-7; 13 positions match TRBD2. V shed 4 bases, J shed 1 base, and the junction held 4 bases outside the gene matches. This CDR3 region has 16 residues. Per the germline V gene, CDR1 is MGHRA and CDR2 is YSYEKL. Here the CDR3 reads CASSLGLAGLSYEQYF. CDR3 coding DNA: TGCGCCAGCAGCCTGGGACTAGCGGGGCTATCCTACGAGCAGTACTTC.

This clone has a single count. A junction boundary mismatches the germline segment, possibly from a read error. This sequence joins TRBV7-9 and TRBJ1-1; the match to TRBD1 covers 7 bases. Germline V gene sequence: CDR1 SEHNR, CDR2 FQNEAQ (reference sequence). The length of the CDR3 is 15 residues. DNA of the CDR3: TGTTCCAGCAGTTCCCCGGGACAGTGGAGTGCTGAAGCTTTCTTT. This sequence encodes CSSSSPGQWSAEAFF.

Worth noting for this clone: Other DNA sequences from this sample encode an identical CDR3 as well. The CDR3 region has the DNA TGTGCCAGCAGCTTAGGGACAGTGAACACTGAAGCTTTCTTT. Translation gives CASSLGTVNTEAFF. The rearrangement links TRBV7-2 to TRBJ1-1, with D possibly matching TRBD1 (6 bases). The CDR3 covers 14 residues. Germline CDR1 and CDR2: SGHTA and FQGNSA. V was clipped by 1 base and J by 0 bases, with 6 bases between them.

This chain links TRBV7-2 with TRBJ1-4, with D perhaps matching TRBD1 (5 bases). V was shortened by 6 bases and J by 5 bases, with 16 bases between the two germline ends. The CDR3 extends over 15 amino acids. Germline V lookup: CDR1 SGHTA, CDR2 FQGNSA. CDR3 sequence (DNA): TGTGCCAGCAGTTTAAACCGGGACTTAAATGAAAAACTGTTTTTT. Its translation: CASSLNRDLNEKLFF.

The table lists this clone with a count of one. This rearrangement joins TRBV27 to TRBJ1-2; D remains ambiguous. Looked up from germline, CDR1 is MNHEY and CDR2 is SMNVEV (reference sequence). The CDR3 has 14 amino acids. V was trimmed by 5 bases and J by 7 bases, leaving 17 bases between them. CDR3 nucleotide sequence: TGTGCCAGCAGTCCCAACCCCCCAAGACTTGGCTACACCTTC. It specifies CASSPNPPRLGYTF.

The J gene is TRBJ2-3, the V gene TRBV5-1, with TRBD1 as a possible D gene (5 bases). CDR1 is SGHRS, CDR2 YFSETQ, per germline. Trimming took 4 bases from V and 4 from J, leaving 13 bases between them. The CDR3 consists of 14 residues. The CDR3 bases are TGCGCCAGCAGCGCAGGGCATGGGGCAGATACGCAGTATTTT. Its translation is CASSAGHGADTQYF.

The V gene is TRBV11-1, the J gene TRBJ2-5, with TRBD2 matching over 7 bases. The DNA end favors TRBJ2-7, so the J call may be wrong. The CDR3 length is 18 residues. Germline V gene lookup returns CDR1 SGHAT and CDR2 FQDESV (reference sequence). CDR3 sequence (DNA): TGTGCCAGCAGCCGGAGGTCCCCGGCTAGCGGTCTAGCCTACGAGCAGTACTTC. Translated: CASSRRSPASGLAYEQYF.

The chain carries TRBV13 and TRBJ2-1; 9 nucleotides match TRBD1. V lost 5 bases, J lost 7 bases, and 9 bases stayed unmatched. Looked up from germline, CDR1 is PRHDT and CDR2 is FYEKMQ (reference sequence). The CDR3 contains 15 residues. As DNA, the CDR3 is TGTGCCAGCAGCCCAGGGACAGGGTGGATAAATGAGCAGTTCTTC. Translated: CASSPGTGWINEQFF.

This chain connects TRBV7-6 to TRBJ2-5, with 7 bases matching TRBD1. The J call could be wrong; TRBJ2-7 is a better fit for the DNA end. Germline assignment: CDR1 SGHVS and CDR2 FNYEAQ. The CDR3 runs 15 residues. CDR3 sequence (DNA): TGTGCCAGCAGCTTAGGAGGGGGCGTAGGGGACGAGCAGTACTTC. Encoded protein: CASSLGGGVGDEQYF.

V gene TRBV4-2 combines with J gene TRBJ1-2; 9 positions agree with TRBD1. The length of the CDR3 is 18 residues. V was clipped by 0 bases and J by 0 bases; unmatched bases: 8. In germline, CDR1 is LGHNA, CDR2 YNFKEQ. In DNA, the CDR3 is TGTGCCAGCAGCCAAGAGATTCGGGGACAGGGCTCTAACTATGGCTACACCTTC. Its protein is CASSQEIRGQGSNYGYTF.

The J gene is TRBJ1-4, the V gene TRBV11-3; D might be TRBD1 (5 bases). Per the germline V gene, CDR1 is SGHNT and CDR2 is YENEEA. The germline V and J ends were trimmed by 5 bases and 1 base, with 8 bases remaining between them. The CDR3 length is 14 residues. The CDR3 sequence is CASSGRGTNEKLFF. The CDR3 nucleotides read TGTGCCAGCAGCGGGAGGGGAACTAATGAAAAACTGTTTTTT. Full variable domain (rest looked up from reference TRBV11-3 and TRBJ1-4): EAGVVQSPRYKIIEKKQPVAFWCNPISGHNTLYWYLQNLGQGPELLIRYENEEAVDDSQLPKDRFSAERLKGVDSTLKIQPAELGDSAVYLCASSGRGTNEKLFFGSGTQLSVL.

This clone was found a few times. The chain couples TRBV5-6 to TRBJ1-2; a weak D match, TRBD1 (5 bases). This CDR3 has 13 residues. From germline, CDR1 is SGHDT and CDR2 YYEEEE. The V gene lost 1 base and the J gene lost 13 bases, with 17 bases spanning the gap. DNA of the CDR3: TGTGCCAGCAGCTTGCGAGCCAGGGCCGGCGGCACCTTC. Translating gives CASSLRARAGGTF.

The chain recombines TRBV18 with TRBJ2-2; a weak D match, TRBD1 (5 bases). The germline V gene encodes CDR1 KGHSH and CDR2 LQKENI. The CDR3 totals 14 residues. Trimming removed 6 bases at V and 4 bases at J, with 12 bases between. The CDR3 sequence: CASSPDRITGELFF. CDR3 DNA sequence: TGTGCCAGCTCCCCAGACAGAATCACCGGGGAGCTGTTTTTT.

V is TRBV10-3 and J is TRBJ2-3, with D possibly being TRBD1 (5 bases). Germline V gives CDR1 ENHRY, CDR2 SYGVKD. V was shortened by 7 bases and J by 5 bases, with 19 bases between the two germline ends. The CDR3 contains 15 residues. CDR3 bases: TGTGCCATCACCTTCGAACCTTTCAGGGTAGATACGCAGTATTTT. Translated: CAITFEPFRVDTQYF.

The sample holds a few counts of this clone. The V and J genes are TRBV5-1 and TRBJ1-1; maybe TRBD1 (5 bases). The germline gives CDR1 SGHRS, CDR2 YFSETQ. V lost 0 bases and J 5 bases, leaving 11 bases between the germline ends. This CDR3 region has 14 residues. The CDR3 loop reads CASSLDRTPTEAFF. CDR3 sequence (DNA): TGCGCCAGCAGCTTGGACAGGACCCCAACTGAAGCTTTCTTT.

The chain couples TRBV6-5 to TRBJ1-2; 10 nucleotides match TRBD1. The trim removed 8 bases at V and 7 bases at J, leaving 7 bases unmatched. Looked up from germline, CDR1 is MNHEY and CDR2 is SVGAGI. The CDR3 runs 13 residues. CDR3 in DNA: TGTGCCAGCGGTCACGGGGACAGGGGTGGCTACACCTTC. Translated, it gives CASGHGDRGGYTF.

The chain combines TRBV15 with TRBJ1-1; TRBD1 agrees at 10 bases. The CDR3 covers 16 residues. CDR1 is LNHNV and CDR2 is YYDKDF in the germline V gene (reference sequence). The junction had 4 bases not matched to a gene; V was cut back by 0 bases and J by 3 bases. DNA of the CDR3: TGTGCCACCAGCAGAGAGACCGGGACAGGGGACACTGAAGCTTTCTTT. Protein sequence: CATSRETGTGDTEAFF.